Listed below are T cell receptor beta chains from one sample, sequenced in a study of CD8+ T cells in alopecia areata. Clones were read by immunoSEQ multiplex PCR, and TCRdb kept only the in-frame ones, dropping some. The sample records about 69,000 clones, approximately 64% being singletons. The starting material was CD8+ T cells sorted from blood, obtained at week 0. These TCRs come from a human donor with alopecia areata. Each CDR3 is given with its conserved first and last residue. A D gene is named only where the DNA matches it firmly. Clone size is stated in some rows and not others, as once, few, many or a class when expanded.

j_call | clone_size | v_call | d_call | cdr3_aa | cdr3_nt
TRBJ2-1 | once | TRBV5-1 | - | CASSPRLDHNEQFF | TGCGCCAGCAGCCCGCGGTTGGACCACAATGAGCAGTTCTTC
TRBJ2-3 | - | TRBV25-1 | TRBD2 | CASSEGELAGSTDTQYF | TGTGCCAGCAGTGAGGGAGAACTAGCGGGAAGCACAGATACGCAGTATTTT
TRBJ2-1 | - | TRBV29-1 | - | CSVEDPLRPGEYNEQFF | TGCAGCGTTGAAGATCCGCTAAGGCCGGGAGAGTACAATGAGCAGTTCTTC
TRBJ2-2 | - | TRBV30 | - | CAWEIEGLAGELFF | TGTGCCTGGGAGATTGAGGGGCTGGCCGGGGAGCTGTTTTTT
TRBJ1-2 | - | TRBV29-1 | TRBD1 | CSVRDRGVYGYTF | TGCAGCGTGAGGGACAGGGGGGTCTATGGCTACACCTTC
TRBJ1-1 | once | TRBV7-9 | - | CASSSSLGRDTEAFF | TGTGCCAGCAGCTCCTCGCTGGGGAGGGACACTGAAGCTTTCTTT
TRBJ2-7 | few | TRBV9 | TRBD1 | CASSVEQGAYEQYF | TGTGCCAGCAGCGTAGAACAGGGGGCCTACGAGCAGTACTTC
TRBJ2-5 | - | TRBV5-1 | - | CASSLAFQGSKETQYF | TGCGCCAGCAGCTTGGCTTTCCAGGGGTCGAAAGAGACCCAGTACTTC
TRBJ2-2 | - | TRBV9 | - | CASNDGSNTGELFF | TGTGCCAGCAACGACGGTTCGAACACCGGGGAGCTGTTTTTT
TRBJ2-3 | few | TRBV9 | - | CASSSRNGRSDTQYF | TGTGCCAGCAGCTCCCGGAACGGGAGATCAGATACGCAGTATTTT
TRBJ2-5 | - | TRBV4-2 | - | CASSGSYQETQYF | TGTGCCAGCAGCGGGTCGTACCAAGAGACCCAGTACTTC
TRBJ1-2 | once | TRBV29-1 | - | CSVERPPYGYTF | TGCAGCGTTGAAAGGCCTCCCTATGGCTACACCTTC